This is a list of T cell receptor beta chains from one sample in a study of T cell responses to AZD1222 COVID-19 vaccine. Profiled with immunoSEQ multiplex PCR; TCRdb holds only in-frame clones, not every one. This table holds 150,000 or so clones, roughly 91% found once. The sample was peripheral blood, taken 28 days after the second AZD1222 dose. All receptors come from an adult who received the AZD1222 COVID-19 vaccine. CDR3s include the opening cysteine and the closing phenylalanine or tryptophan. D genes are given only for firm matches. Clone size appears in some rows only: once, few, many, or a class for an expanded clone.

size: -; D: -; J: TRBJ1-6; V: TRBV5-1; DNA: TGCGCCAGCAGCTCACAGGGTAGCTCCTATAATTCACCCCTCCACTTT; CDR3: CASSSQGSSYNSPLHF
size: -; D: TRBD2; J: TRBJ2-2; V: TRBV6-5; DNA: TGTGCCACACATTTTAGCGGGATAGTCGGGGAGCTGTTTTTT; CDR3: CATHFSGIVGELFF
size: -; D: TRBD2; J: TRBJ2-1; V: TRBV5-1; DNA: TGCGCCAGCAGCTCTGGACTAGCGGGAGGTCCCTACAATGAGCAGTTCTTC; CDR3: CASSSGLAGGPYNEQFF
size: -; D: TRBD1; J: TRBJ1-1; V: TRBV19; DNA: TGTGCCAGTAGCATTGACAGGGAAAGGACTGAAGCTTTCTTT; CDR3: CASSIDRERTEAFF
size: -; D: TRBD2; J: TRBJ2-7; V: TRBV5-1; DNA: TGCGCCAGCAGCCCGACTAGCGGGGTGGTCCACGAGCAGTACTTC; CDR3: CASSPTSGVVHEQYF
size: -; D: TRBD2; J: TRBJ2-5; V: TRBV3-1/TRBV3-2; DNA: TGTGCCAGCAGCTTCGGACTAGCACCCATCCTGGAGAAGACCCAGTACTTC; CDR3: CASSFGLAPILEKTQYF
size: -; D: TRBD1; J: TRBJ1-1; V: TRBV29-1; DNA: TGCAGCGTTGAAGGATCTCGGACAGGGAGGATTACTGAAGCTTTCTTT; CDR3: CSVEGSRTGRITEAFF
size: few; D: -; J: TRBJ2-2; V: TRBV24-1; DNA: TGTGCCACCAGGGGAGGCAGGGGCACCGGGGAGCTGTTTTTT; CDR3: CATRGGRGTGELFF
size: few; D: TRBD1; J: TRBJ1-2; V: TRBV28; DNA: TGTGCCAGCAGGCCGGACAGGGCGGTTTTCGGCTACACCTTC; CDR3: CASRPDRAVFGYTF
size: -; D: -; J: TRBJ1-6; V: TRBV6-5; DNA: TGTGCCAGCAGCTCGGACAGAAATTCACCCCTCCACTTT; CDR3: CASSSDRNSPLHF
size: -; D: -; J: TRBJ1-1; V: TRBV5-1; DNA: TGCGCCAGCAGCTTGCAGGGCATGAACACTGAAGCTTTCTTT; CDR3: CASSLQGMNTEAFF
size: -; D: TRBD2; J: TRBJ2-1; V: TRBV24-1; DNA: TGTGCCACCAGTGATTTTCGACTAGCGGGACTTAATGAGCAGTTCTTC; CDR3: CATSDFRLAGLNEQFF
size: -; D: TRBD1; J: TRBJ1-4; V: TRBV5-1; DNA: TGCGCCAGCAGCCAAGGGGGGTACGGGACAGCTAATGAAAAACTGTTTTTT; CDR3: CASSQGGYGTANEKLFF
size: -; D: -; J: TRBJ2-1; V: TRBV2; DNA: TGTGCCAGCAGTGGCTATAGGGACAATGAGCAGTTCTTC; CDR3: CASSGYRDNEQFF
size: -; D: TRBD1; J: TRBJ2-3; V: TRBV6-4; DNA: TGTGCCAGCAGTCACCTCCCGGGACAGGGTAAAGATACGCAGTATTTT; CDR3: CASSHLPGQGKDTQYF
size: -; D: -; J: TRBJ2-7; V: TRBV6-2/TRBV6-3; DNA: TGTGCCAGCAGTTATCGGCAGACCAGCTCCTACGAGCAGTACTTC; CDR3: CASSYRQTSSYEQYF